What follows are 3 T cell receptor beta chains derived from one specimen sequenced in a study of cytomegalovirus exposure and HLA in healthy donors. Primers: 60 Vbeta forward and 13 Jbeta reverse. The repertoire was sequenced with immunoSEQ multiplex PCR; TCRdb's copy has only in-frame clones and lacks some. Here the sample spans about 110,000 clones, 50% to 70% being singletons. The source material was PBMCs. The receptors were gathered from a man aged 25 to 40 in good health and CMV-seropositive.

This sequence joins TRBV5-5 and TRBJ1-5; D is uncertain. CDR1 is SGHKS and CDR2 is YYEKEE in the germline V gene (reference sequence). Trimming removed 1 base from V and 7 bases from J, with 9 bases in between. This CDR3 has 13 amino acids. Here the CDR3 reads CASSLWAGQPQHF. The CDR3 region has the DNA TGTGCCAGCAGCTTGTGGGCCGGCCAGCCCCAGCATTTT. The complete variable domain, with remaining parts taken from reference TRBV5-5 and TRBJ1-5, reads DAGVTQSPTHLIKTRGQQVTLRCSPISGHKSVSWYQQVLGQGPQFIFQYYEKEERGRGNFPDRFSARQFPNYSSELNVNALLLGDSALYLCASSLWAGQPQHFGDGTRLSIL.

CDR3 nucleotide sequence: TGTGCCAGTAGGCTCAGCACTGAAGCTTTCTTT. Its protein product is CASRLSTEAFF. The chain has TRBV19 and TRBJ1-1; D not resolved. Trimming left V 6 bases short and J 4 bases short, with 6 bases between. In germline, CDR1 is LNHDA, CDR2 SQIVND (reference sequence). The CDR3 runs 11 residues.

This chain links TRBV5-1 with TRBJ2-6; 9 nucleotides match TRBD1. The CDR3 covers 20 residues. The germline V gene encodes CDR1 SGHRS and CDR2 YFSETQ. V was pared by 4 bases and J by 3 bases, with 17 bases of the junction left unmatched. Here the CDR3 DNA reads TGCGCCAGCAGCGACCACCTCCCGGGACAGGGTTTAGGTGGGGCCAACGTCCTGACTTTC. Translation: CASSDHLPGQGLGGANVLTF.